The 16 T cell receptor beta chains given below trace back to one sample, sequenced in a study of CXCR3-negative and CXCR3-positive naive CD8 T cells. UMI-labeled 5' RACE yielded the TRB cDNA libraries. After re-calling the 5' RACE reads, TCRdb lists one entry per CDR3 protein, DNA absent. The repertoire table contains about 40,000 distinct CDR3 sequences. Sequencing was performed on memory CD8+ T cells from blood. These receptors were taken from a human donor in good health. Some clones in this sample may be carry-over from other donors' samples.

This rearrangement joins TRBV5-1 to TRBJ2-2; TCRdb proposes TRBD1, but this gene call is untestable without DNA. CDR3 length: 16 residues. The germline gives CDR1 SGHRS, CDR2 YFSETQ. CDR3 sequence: CASSLTGTENTGELFF.

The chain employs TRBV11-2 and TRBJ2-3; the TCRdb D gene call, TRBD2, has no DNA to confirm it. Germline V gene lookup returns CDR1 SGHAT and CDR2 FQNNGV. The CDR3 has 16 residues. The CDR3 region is CASSTETSGGKDTQYF.

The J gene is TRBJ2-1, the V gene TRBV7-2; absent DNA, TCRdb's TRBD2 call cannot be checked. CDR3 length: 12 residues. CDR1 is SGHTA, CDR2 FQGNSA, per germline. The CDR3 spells CASRPTLGEQFF. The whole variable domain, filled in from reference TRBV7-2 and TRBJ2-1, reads GAGVSQSPSNKVTEKGKDVELRCDPISGHTALYWYRQSLGQGLEFLIYFQGNSAPDKSGLPSDRFSAERTGGSVSTLTIQRTQQEDSAVYLCASRPTLGEQFFGPGTRLTVL.

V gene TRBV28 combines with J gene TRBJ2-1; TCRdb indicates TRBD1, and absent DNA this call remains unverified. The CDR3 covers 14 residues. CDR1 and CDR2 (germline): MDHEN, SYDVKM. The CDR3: CASSPRQATNEQFF. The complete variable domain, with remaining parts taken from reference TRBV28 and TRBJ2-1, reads DVKVTQSSRYLVKRTGEKVFLECVQDMDHENMFWYRQDPGLGLRLIYFSYDVKMKEKGDIPEGYSVSREKKERFSLILESASTNQTSMYLCASSPRQATNEQFFGPGTRLTVL.

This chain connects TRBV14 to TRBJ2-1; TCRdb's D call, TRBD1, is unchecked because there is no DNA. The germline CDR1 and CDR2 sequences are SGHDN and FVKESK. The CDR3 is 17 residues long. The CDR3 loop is CASSQGRTGAIYNEQFF.

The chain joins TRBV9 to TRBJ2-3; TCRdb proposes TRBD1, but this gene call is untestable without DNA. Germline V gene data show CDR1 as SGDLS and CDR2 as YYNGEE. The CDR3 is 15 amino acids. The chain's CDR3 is CASSVTGDGPDTQYF.

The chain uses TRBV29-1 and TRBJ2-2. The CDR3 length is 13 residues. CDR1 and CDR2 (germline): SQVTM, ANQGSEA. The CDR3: CSVERGSVGELFF.

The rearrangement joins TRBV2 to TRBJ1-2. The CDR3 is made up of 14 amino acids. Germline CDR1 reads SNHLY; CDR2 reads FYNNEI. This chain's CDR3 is CASSEAPDNYGYTF. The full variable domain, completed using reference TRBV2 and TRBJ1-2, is EPEVTQTPSHQVTQMGQEVILRCVPISNHLYFYWYRQILGQKVEFLVSFYNNEISEKSEIFDDQFSVERPDGSNFTLKIRSTKLEDSAMYFCASSEAPDNYGYTFGSGTRLTVV.

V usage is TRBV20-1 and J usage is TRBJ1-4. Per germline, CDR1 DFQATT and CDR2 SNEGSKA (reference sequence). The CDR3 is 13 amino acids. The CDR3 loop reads CSARGNLGEKLFF.

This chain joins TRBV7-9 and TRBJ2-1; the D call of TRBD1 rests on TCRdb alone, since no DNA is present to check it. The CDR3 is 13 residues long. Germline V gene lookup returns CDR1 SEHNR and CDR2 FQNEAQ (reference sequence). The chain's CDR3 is CASSATGSPEQFF. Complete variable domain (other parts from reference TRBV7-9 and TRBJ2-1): DTGVSQNPRHKITKRGQNVTFRCDPISEHNRLYWYRQTLGQGPEFLTYFQNEAQLEKSRLLSDRFSAERPKGSFSTLEIQRTEQGDSAMYLCASSATGSPEQFFGPGTRLTVL.

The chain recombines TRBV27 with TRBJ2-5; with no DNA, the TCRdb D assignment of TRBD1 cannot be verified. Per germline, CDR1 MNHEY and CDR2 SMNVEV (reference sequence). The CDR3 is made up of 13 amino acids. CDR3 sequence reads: CASSFLGEETQYF.

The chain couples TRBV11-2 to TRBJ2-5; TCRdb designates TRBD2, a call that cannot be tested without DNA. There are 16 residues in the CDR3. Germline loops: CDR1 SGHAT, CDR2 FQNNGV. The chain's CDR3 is CASSSLAVGSEETQYF.

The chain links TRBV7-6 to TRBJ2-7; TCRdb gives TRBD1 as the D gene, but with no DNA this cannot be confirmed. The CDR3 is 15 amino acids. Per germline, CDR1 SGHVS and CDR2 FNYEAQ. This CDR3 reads CASSLDWTATYEQYF. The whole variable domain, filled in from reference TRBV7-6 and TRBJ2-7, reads GAGVSQSPRYKVTKRGQDVALRCDPISGHVSLYWYRQALGQGPEFLTYFNYEAQQDKSGLPNDRFSAERPEGSISTLTIQRTEQRDSAMYRCASSLDWTATYEQYFGPGTRLTVT.

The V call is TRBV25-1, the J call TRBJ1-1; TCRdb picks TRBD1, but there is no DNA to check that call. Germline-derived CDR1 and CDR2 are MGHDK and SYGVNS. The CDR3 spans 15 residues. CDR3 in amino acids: CASSESRGWNTEAFF.

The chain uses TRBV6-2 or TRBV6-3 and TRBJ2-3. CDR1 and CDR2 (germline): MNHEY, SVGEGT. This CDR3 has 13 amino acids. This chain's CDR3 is CASAQKSTDTQYF.

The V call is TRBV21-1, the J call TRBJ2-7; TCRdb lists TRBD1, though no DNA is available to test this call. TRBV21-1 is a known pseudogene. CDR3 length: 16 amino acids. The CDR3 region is CASSESGQATSYEQYF.